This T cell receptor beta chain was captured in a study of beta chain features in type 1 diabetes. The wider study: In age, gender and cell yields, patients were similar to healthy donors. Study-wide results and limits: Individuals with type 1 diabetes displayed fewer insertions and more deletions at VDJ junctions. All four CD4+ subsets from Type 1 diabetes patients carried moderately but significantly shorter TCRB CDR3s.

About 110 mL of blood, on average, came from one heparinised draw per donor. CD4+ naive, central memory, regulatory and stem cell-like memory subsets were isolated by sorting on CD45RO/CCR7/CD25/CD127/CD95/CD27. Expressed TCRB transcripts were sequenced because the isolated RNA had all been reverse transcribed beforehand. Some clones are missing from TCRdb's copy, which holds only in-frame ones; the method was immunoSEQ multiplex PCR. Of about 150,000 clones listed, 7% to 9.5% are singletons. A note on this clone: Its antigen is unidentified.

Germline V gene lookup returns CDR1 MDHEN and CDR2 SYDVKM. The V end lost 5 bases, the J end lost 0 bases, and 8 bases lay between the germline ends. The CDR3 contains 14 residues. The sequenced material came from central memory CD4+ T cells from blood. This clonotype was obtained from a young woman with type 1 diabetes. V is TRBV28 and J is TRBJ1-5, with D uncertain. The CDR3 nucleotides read TGTGCCAGCAGTCCACATGATAGCAATCAGCCCCAGCATTTT. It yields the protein CASSPHDSNQPQHF.